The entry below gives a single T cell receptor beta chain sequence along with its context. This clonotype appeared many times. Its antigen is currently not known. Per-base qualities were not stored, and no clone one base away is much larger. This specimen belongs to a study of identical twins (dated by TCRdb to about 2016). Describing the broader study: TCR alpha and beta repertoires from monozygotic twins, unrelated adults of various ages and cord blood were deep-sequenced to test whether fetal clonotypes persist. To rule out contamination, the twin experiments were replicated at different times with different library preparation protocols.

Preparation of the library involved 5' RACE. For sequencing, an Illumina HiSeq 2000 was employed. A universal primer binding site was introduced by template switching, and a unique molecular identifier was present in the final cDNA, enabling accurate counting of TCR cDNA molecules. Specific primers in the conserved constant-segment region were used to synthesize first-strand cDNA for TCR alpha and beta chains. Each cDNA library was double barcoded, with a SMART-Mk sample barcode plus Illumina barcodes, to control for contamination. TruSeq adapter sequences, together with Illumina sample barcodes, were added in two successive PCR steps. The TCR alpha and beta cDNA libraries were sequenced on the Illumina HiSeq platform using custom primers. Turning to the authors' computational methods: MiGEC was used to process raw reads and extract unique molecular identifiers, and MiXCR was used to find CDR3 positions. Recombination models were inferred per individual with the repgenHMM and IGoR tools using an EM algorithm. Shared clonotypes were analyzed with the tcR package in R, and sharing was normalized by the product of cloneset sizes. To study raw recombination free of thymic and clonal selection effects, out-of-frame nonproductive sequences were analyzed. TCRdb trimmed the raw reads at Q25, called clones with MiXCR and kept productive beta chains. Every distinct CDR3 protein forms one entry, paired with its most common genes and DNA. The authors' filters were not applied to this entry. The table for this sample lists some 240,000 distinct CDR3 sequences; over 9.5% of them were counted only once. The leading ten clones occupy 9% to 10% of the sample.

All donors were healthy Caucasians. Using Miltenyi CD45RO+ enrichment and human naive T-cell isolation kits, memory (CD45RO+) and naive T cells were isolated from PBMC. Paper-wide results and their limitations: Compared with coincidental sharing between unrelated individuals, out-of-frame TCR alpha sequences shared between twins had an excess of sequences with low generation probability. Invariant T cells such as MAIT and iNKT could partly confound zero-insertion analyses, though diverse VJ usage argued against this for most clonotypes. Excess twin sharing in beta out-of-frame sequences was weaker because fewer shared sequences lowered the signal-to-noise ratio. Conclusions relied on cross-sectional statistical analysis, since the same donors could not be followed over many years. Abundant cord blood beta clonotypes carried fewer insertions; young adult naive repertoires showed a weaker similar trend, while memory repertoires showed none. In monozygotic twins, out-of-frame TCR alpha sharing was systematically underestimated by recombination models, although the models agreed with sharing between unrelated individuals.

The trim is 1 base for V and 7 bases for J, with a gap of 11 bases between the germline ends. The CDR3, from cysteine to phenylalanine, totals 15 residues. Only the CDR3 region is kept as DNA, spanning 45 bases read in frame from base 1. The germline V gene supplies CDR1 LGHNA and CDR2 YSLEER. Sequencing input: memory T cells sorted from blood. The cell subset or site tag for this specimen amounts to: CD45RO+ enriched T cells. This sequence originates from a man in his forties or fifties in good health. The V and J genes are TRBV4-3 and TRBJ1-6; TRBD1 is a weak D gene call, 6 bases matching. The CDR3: CASSQGGRGNSPLHF. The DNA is TGCGCCAGCAGCCAAGGTGGCAGGGGCAATTCACCCCTCCACTTT.